These 5 T cell receptor beta chains originate from one sample sequenced in a study of tumor-infiltrating lymphocytes in primary liver carcinoma. Bulk tissue was left unsorted, and RNA and DNA were co-extracted from about 20-30 mg of it. Using a constant-region primer together with ProtoScript II reverse transcriptase, TCR beta cDNA was made from roughly 520 ng of total RNA. Libraries of TCR beta came from three nested multiplex PCR rounds with slightly modified ARM-PCR. The first two PCR rounds used TRBV1-TRBV30 forward primers with a C-beta reverse primer, nine to ten cycles each. TCRdb independently ran MiXCR on the multiplex PCR reads; one entry per CDR3 protein. In the table there are 45,000 to 65,000 distinct CDR3 sequences, around 77% of which are singletons. The specimen was liver tumor tissue from sampling region 5. This sample's subset: tumor region T5, tumor centre. Receptors were obtained from a man aged 35 to 55 with primary liver carcinoma and hepatitis B virus infection.

Note on this clonotype: A read error may produce the germline difference seen at one junction end. The V and J genes are TRBV28 and TRBJ1-5, with 7 bases aligning to TRBD1. The CDR3 loop spans 15 amino acids. Germline V gene sequence: CDR1 MDHEN, CDR2 SYDVKM. The CDR3 DNA reads TGTGTCAGCAGTTTATTAGAGGGGGCCATTCAGTCCCAGCATTTT. Its translation: CVSSLLEGAIQSQHF.

This clonotype occurred many times. The chain couples TRBV7-9 to TRBJ2-1; 9 bases fit TRBD2. The CDR3 has 16 residues. The V gene end was trimmed by 5 bases and the J gene end by 5 bases; junction bases not matched to a gene: 10. Germline V gene lookup returns CDR1 SEHNR and CDR2 FQNEAQ (reference sequence). CDR3 sequence reads: CASSPYRASGNNEQFF. The DNA for the CDR3 is TGTGCCAGCAGCCCATATAGGGCTAGCGGGAACAATGAGCAGTTCTTC.

The chain uses TRBV6-5 and TRBJ2-1; TRBD2 is a possible D gene (6 bases). The end of the DNA aligns better with TRBJ2-7, so the J call may be wrong. Germline loops: CDR1 MNHEY, CDR2 SVGAGI. The CDR3 runs 11 residues. CDR3 amino acids: CASGMGGEQYF. For the CDR3, the DNA is TGTGCCAGCGGGATGGGGGGTGAGCAGTACTTC.

Concerning this clonotype itself: Here the CDR3 omits its conserved ending phenylalanine or tryptophan, so a read error is the likely source. The chain couples TRBV11-2 to TRBJ2-2; 11 nucleotides match TRBD2. V lost 4 bases and J lost 3; bases outside the gene matches: 10. Germline CDR1 and CDR2: SGHAT and FQNNGV. The CDR3 totals 18 residues. CDR3 DNA sequence: TGTGCCAGCAGCTGGGACGCCCCGGGACTAGCGGACACCGGGGAGCTGTTTCAT. It is translated as CASSWDAPGLADTGELFH.

As to this clonotype: Here the CDR3 omits its conserved ending phenylalanine or tryptophan, so a read error is the likely source. The DNA is left out, because the CDR3 cannot be placed on it with certainty; the CDR3 is given as TCRdb lists it. CDR3 sequence: CSVRTSGSWAEIQHI. The V and J genes are TRBV29-1 and TRBJ2-5; the table gives TRBD2 as D, unverified against the DNA. Ends included, the CDR3 has 15 residues. CDR1 SQVTM and CDR2 ANQGSEA come from the germline V gene.